The next 16 T cell receptor beta chains were all read from a single sample in a study of cytomegalovirus exposure and HLA in healthy donors. PCR used 60 Vbeta primers and 13 Jbeta primers. Profiled with immunoSEQ multiplex PCR; TCRdb holds only in-frame clones, not every one. The data contain about 120,000 clones, 81% of them singletons. The sequenced sample was PBMCs. These receptors were collected from a woman aged 25-40 years in good health and CMV-seronegative.

The chain has TRBV9 and TRBJ2-7; tentative D call: TRBD2 (6 bases). The CDR3 loop spans 14 amino acids. Germline loops: CDR1 SGDLS, CDR2 YYNGEE. Trimming cost V 2 bases and J 3 bases, with 12 bases left between them. DNA of the CDR3: TGTGCCAGCAGCGTGGGCGGGGTGGGCTACGAGCAGTACTTC. Translating gives CASSVGGVGYEQYF.

The CDR3: CAWNKGGFEQYF. CDR3 nucleotides: TGTGCCTGGAATAAGGGAGGGTTTGAGCAGTACTTC. The chain links TRBV30 to TRBJ2-7, with TRBD2 identical over 7 bases. The germline CDR1 and CDR2 sequences are GTSNPN and SVGIG (reference sequence). Trimming took 4 bases from V and 7 from J; bases not matched to a gene: 7. CDR3 length equals 12 residues.

V gene TRBV6-5 combines with J gene TRBJ2-7, with 9 positions matching TRBD1. J was trimmed by 2 bases and V by 4 bases; bases with no gene match: 6. CDR1 is MNHEY, CDR2 SVGAGI, per germline. This CDR3 is 15 amino acids long. The CDR3 coding sequence is TGTGCCAGCAGTTGGGACAGGGACCTACCCTACGAGCAGTACTTC. It yields the protein CASSWDRDLPYEQYF.

The V gene is TRBV7-6, the J gene TRBJ2-3, with TRBD2 identical over 8 bases. V trimming: 5 bases; J trimming: 9 bases; junction bases outside the gene matches: 16. The CDR3 totals 16 residues. Germline V gene data show CDR1 as SGHVS and CDR2 as FNYEAQ. The CDR3 DNA reads TGTGCCAGCAGCAACCCTACCGGGACCTCGGGGGGGACGCAGTATTTT. This gives the protein CASSNPTGTSGGTQYF.

The rearrangement joins TRBV19 to TRBJ2-7, with 7 bases identical to TRBD2. The CDR3 sequence is 17 residues long. In germline, CDR1 is LNHDA, CDR2 SQIVND (reference sequence). With 1 base clipped from V and 0 bases from J, the junction kept 9 bases outside the gene matches. CDR3 DNA: TGTGCCAGTAGTATAGGCGGAGCGGGGAGCCGCTCCTACGAGCAGTACTTC. It codes for CASSIGGAGSRSYEQYF. The full variable domain, with the rest looked up from reference TRBV19 and TRBJ2-7, is DGGITQSPKYLFRKEGQNVTLSCEQNLNHDAMYWYRQDPGQGLRLIYYSQIVNDFQKGDIAEGYSVSREKKESFPLTVTSAQKNPTAFYLCASSIGGAGSRSYEQYFGPGTRLTVT.

This chain uses TRBV7-2 with TRBJ2-7; TRBD1 matches 9 bases. V lost 8 bases to trimming and J lost 7 bases; unmatched junction nucleotides: 15. Germline V CDR1 and CDR2: SGHTA, FQGNSA. The CDR3 contains 15 residues. CDR3 nucleotide sequence: TGTGCCAGCCGATTCCTAAACAGGGGGCGCGGGGAGCAGTACTTC. Translated, it gives CASRFLNRGRGEQYF. The variable domain in full, completed from reference TRBV7-2 and TRBJ2-7, reads GAGVSQSPSNKVTEKGKDVELRCDPISGHTALYWYRQSLGQGLEFLIYFQGNSAPDKSGLPSDRFSAERTGGSVSTLTIQRTQQEDSAVYLCASRFLNRGRGEQYFGPGTRLTVT.

There are a few counts of this clone. The chain uses TRBV5-1 and TRBJ1-1, with 7 bases that match TRBD1. CDR3 size: 12 residues. CDR1 is SGHRS and CDR2 is YFSETQ in the germline V gene. The trim removed 4 bases at V and 3 bases at J, leaving 0 bases unmatched. The CDR3 DNA follows: TGCGCCAGCAGCCAGGGGGACACTGAAGCTTTCTTT. As protein: CASSQGDTEAFF. The full variable domain, its missing parts supplied by reference TRBV5-1 and TRBJ1-1, is KAGVTQTPRYLIKTRGQQVTLSCSPISGHRSVSWYQQTPGQGLQFLFEYFSETQRNKGNFPGRFSGRQFSNSRSEMNVSTLELGDSALYLCASSQGDTEAFFGQGTRLTVV.

The rearrangement joins TRBV4-1 to TRBJ2-1, with 8 bases aligning to TRBD1. Losses at the gene ends were 6 bases for V and 5 bases for J; bases not matched to a gene: 9. The CDR3 has 15 residues. The V gene's germline CDR1 is MGHRA and CDR2 YSYEKL. This chain's CDR3 is CASRPDRAGHNEQFF. CDR3 nucleotides: TGCGCCAGCAGACCGGACAGGGCAGGTCACAATGAGCAGTTCTTC.

There are a few counts of this clone. The rearrangement uses TRBV6-1 and TRBJ1-4, with 12 bases lining up with TRBD1. The CDR3 sequence is 14 residues long. With V trimmed by 5 bases and J by 8 bases, 3 bases remained unmatched. The V gene's germline CDR1 is MNHNS and CDR2 SASEGT. CDR3 DNA sequence: TGTGCCAGCAGTCCCGGGACAGGGGGCGAAAAACTGTTTTTT. The encoded protein is CASSPGTGGEKLFF.

V gene TRBV4-3 combines with J gene TRBJ1-6; D gene uncertain. The germline gives CDR1 LGHNA, CDR2 YSLEER. V lost 1 base and J 8 bases, leaving 12 bases between the germline ends. This CDR3 is 15 amino acids long. The CDR3 loop reads CASSQAVGLHSPLHF. The DNA of the CDR3 is TGCGCCAGCAGCCAAGCGGTCGGTCTCCATTCACCCCTCCACTTT.

V gene TRBV18 combines with J gene TRBJ2-6, with 7 bases that match TRBD2. Germline CDR1 and CDR2: KGHSH and LQKENI. J lost 4 bases, V lost 6 bases, and 18 bases had no gene match. CDR3 length: 19 amino acids. The CDR3 DNA is TGTGCCAGCTCGCAGTACACTAGCGCCCTTGCGGCGGGGGCCAACGTCCTGACTTTC. Its protein is CASSQYTSALAAGANVLTF.

V gene TRBV27 combines with J gene TRBJ1-5, with 9 bases aligning to TRBD1. The V and J ends lost 4 bases and 2 bases, in that order; junction bases with no gene match: 6. This CDR3 spans 16 amino acids. Germline assignment: CDR1 MNHEY and CDR2 SMNVEV (reference sequence). The chain's CDR3 is CASSSHRGQGNQPQHF. CDR3 nucleotide sequence: TGTGCCAGCAGTTCCCACAGGGGGCAGGGCAATCAGCCCCAGCATTTT.

The chain couples TRBV5-4 to TRBJ2-5, with 7 positions matching TRBD1. Germline loops: CDR1 SGHNT, CDR2 YYREEE (reference sequence). The V gene end was trimmed by 4 bases and the J gene end by 5 bases; junction bases not matched to a gene: 17. The length of the CDR3 is 17 residues. The CDR3 sequence is CASSKGGRSPDGETQYF. DNA for the CDR3: TGTGCCAGCAGCAAAGGGGGCCGAAGCCCCGATGGGGAGACCCAGTACTTC. Full variable domain (remainder filled in from reference TRBV5-4 and TRBJ2-5): ETGVTQSPTHLIKTRGQQVTLRCSSQSGHNTVSWYQQALGQGPQFIFQYYREEENGRGNFPPRFSGLQFPNYSSELNVNALELDDSALYLCASSKGGRSPDGETQYFGPGTRLLVL.

The genes are TRBV5-1 and TRBJ1-1; the D gene is possibly TRBD1 (5 bases). V lost 7 bases, J lost 1 base, and 17 bases lay in between. The germline CDR1 and CDR2 sequences are SGHRS and YFSETQ. The CDR3 totals 15 residues. The CDR3 loop is CASFLTGTSNTEAFF. The CDR3 DNA sequence: TGCGCCAGCTTCTTGACCGGGACTTCGAACACTGAAGCTTTCTTT. The whole variable domain, remainder taken from reference TRBV5-1 and TRBJ1-1, is KAGVTQTPRYLIKTRGQQVTLSCSPISGHRSVSWYQQTPGQGLQFLFEYFSETQRNKGNFPGRFSGRQFSNSRSEMNVSTLELGDSALYLCASFLTGTSNTEAFFGQGTRLTVV.

V and J are TRBV7-9 and TRBJ2-2, with D perhaps matching TRBD1 (6 bases). Deletions cut 5 bases from V and 6 bases from J, with 16 bases between. The CDR3 spans 15 residues. CDR1 SEHNR and CDR2 FQNEAQ come from the germline V gene (reference sequence). The CDR3: CASSQTGPIAGELFF. CDR3 sequence (DNA): TGTGCCAGCAGCCAGACAGGCCCTATCGCCGGGGAGCTGTTTTTT. Full variable domain (remainder filled in from reference TRBV7-9 and TRBJ2-2): DTGVSQNPRHKITKRGQNVTFRCDPISEHNRLYWYRQTLGQGPEFLTYFQNEAQLEKSRLLSDRFSAERPKGSFSTLEIQRTEQGDSAMYLCASSQTGPIAGELFFGEGSRLTVL.

The chain links TRBV4-2 to TRBJ2-3; TRBD2 matches 9 bases. Trimming took 1 base from V and 2 from J; bases not matched to a gene: 4. The CDR3 length is 16 residues. Germline V CDR1 and CDR2: LGHNA, YNFKEQ. CDR3: CASSQGTSEYTDTQYF. In nucleotides, the CDR3 is TGTGCCAGCAGCCAAGGGACTAGCGAATACACAGATACGCAGTATTTT.